A selection of T cell receptor beta chains follows, all from one sample in a study of control samples from healthy donors and cancer patients. Generated by immunoSEQ multiplex PCR, the TCRdb table keeps only in-frame clones and is missing some. The table lists around 110,000 clones, roughly 93% of them singletons. The material sequenced was blood. These receptor sequences come from a man aged 25 to 40 in good health. Both conserved end residues are part of each CDR3. Each record gives: J gene, V gene, D gene, CDR3 protein. D genes are given only for firm matches.

>TRBJ2-2|TRBV4-1|.
CASSQRSPGGRELFF
>TRBJ1-1|TRBV9|.
CASSPSGSNTEAFF
>TRBJ2-1|TRBV12-3/TRBV12-4|TRBD2
CASSRSGGRNWFF
>TRBJ2-1|TRBV5-1|TRBD1
CASSSPGQGSFSYNEQFF
>TRBJ1-1|TRBV7-8|.
CASSFPNTEAFF
>TRBJ2-1|TRBV5-6|.
CASSFDDQRNEQFF
>TRBJ2-5|TRBV5-6|TRBD2
CASSLAGRPETQYF
>TRBJ1-2|TRBV19|TRBD1
CASSIETDRVLYGYTF
>TRBJ2-1|TRBV2|TRBD1
CASRERTGGYNEQFF
>TRBJ1-2|TRBV27|.
CASSVSAGGLHGYTF
>TRBJ2-7|TRBV12-3/TRBV12-4|.
CASSLKMAHEQYF
>TRBJ1-1|TRBV11-3|.
CASSVGDTEAFF
>TRBJ1-2|TRBV29-1|.
CSVEKDSGGYTF
>TRBJ1-2|TRBV12-3/TRBV12-4|.
CASSPTVNYGYTF
>TRBJ1-6|TRBV10-2|TRBD1
CASQGQGYNSPLHF
>TRBJ2-5|TRBV11-2|TRBD1
CASSLPDREETQYF
>TRBJ1-1|TRBV5-1|TRBD1
CASSLGGTGGWGTEAFF
>TRBJ2-7|TRBV21-1|.
CASSHGTGPFSYEQYF
>TRBJ2-4|TRBV5-4|.
CASSSGRDRTTGVAKNIQYF
>TRBJ2-7|TRBV6-5|TRBD1
CASSYSTQGAGEQYF
>TRBJ2-2|TRBV11-3|.
CASSLNHGGATGELFF
>TRBJ1-2|TRBV19|TRBD1
CASSPRTGHGYTF
>TRBJ1-1|TRBV6-5|.
CASSYGIDTEAFF
>TRBJ2-4|TRBV7-2|TRBD2
CASSLRTSGVAKNIQYF
>TRBJ1-3|TRBV19|.
CASSLLFRTALPGNTIYF
>TRBJ2-2|TRBV7-6|TRBD1
CASSFGTGRNTGELFF
>TRBJ1-5|TRBV19|.
CASSKIAGSDQPQHF
>TRBJ1-5|TRBV28|.
CASRRRGVGYRNQPQHF
>TRBJ1-1|TRBV2|.
CASTADANTEAFF
>TRBJ1-5|TRBV3-1/TRBV3-2|.
CASSQDWAGNQPQHF
>TRBJ2-7|TRBV7-9|TRBD1
CASSLTSRDRRYEQYF
>TRBJ1-2|TRBV12-3/TRBV12-4|.
CTSSPGTDYGYTF
>TRBJ2-1|TRBV11-2|TRBD2
CASSPRGGNNEQFF
>TRBJ1-2|TRBV30|TRBD1
CAWMTGARGGYTF
>TRBJ1-2|TRBV7-9|.
CASSPSQSKGGYTF
>TRBJ2-1|TRBV5-6|.
CASWAPGSSYNEQFF
>TRBJ1-6|TRBV2|.
CASSEYGREGSSYNSPLHF
>TRBJ2-7|TRBV28|.
CASTPGTKRYEQYF
>TRBJ1-5|TRBV19|.
CASSIDQEGPQHF
>TRBJ1-1|TRBV2|TRBD1
CASRDTGDTEAFF